The present T cell receptor beta chain was sequenced within a study of blood T cell repertoires in COVID-19. Across the whole study: Collection of acute and convalescent COVID-19 samples took place in the United States, Italy and Spain. Nucleic acid was either cDNA or gDNA, and it came from T cells, B-cell-depleted T cells, or PBMCs.

V was shortened by 0 bases and J by 0 bases, with 10 bases between the two germline ends. The germline CDR1 and CDR2 sequences are SGHDT and YYEEEE. The CDR3 extends over 17 amino acids. In the original workflow: By means of reference gene primer amplification, nucleated cell counts were estimated. Some clones are missing from TCRdb's copy, which holds only in-frame ones; the method was immunoSEQ multiplex PCR. The V and J calls and the clone size are those of that table, but D and trimming were determined from the DNA. The sample records under 200,000 clones, roughly 78% being singletons. The chain uses TRBV5-6 and TRBJ2-6; D not certain. The sequence was collected from a man aged 70-80 years with active or convalescent COVID-19. Sequencing was carried out using peripheral blood. The CDR3 DNA reads as TGTGCCAGCAGCTTGGTAGTGAGCGACTCTGGGGCCAACGTCCTGACTTTC. Translated: CASSLVVSDSGANVLTF.